These 4 T cell receptor beta chains share one sample of origin, sequenced in a study of early T cells in non-severe SARS-CoV-2 infection. TCRdb itself ran the 5' RACE reads through MiXCR, one entry per CDR3 protein. The sample lists some 64,000 distinct CDR3 sequences; 7% to 10% were seen once. The specimen was whole blood, collected at baseline. The source of these receptors is an adult who was a healthcare worker with PCR-confirmed SARS-CoV-2 infection or an uninfected control (not recorded which).

The chain joins TRBV5-1 to TRBJ2-5; D possibly corresponds to TRBD1 (6 bases). The CDR3 runs to 15 residues. V lost 1 base to trimming and J lost 3 bases, with 13 bases between them. Germline values: CDR1 SGHRS, CDR2 YFSETQ. CDR3 nucleotide sequence: TGCGCCAGCAGCTTGTTAGGGACATCAGAAGAGACCCAGTACTTC. Translated: CASSLLGTSEETQYF.

This clonotype was detected a few times. This rearrangement joins TRBV29-1 to TRBJ2-3, with 11 bases fitting TRBD2. V lost 4 bases, J lost 0 bases, and 3 bases stayed unmatched. The germline CDR1 and CDR2 sequences are SQVTM and ANQGSEA. The CDR3 sequence is 15 residues long. This CDR3 is CSVVGTSGSTDTQYF. The CDR3, as DNA: TGCAGCGTTGTCGGGACTAGCGGTAGCACAGATACGCAGTATTTT.

This clonotype was recorded many times. The gene calls are TRBV5-1 and TRBJ1-2; 7 bases are shared with TRBD1. This CDR3 is built from 13 residues. The V and J ends lost 6 bases and 5 bases, in that order; junction bases with no gene match: 7. The germline V gene encodes CDR1 SGHRS and CDR2 YFSETQ. The CDR3 reads CASTESTGYGYTF. The CDR3 DNA reads as TGCGCCAGCACTGAATCGACAGGGTATGGCTACACCTTC.

This clonotype was counted ten times or more. The rearrangement joins TRBV29-1 to TRBJ2-1; D is possibly TRBD2 (6 bases). Trimming shortened V by 4 bases and J by 0 bases, and 7 bases separated the two germline ends. From germline, CDR1 is SQVTM and CDR2 ANQGSEA. The CDR3 consists of 13 residues. As DNA, the CDR3 is TGCAGCGTTGCCGGGAGCTCCTACAATGAGCAGTTCTTC. It yields the protein CSVAGSSYNEQFF.